What follows describes a single T cell receptor (beta chain). Other DNA sequences in this sample translate to the same CDR3. In the authors' workflow: Nucleated cell number was recorded as an estimate derived from reference gene primer amplification. Clones were sequenced by immunoSEQ multiplex PCR, and TCRdb holds only the in-frame ones, with some missing. V and J calls and clone size follow that table, whereas D and trimming were derived from the DNA. This table has 310,000 or so clones, 89% appearing once. The data were taken from a study of blood T cell repertoires in COVID-19. Across the whole study: Researchers got acute and convalescent COVID-19 samples from the United States, Italy and Spain. The cDNA or gDNA used as material had been derived from T cells, B-cell-depleted T cells, or PBMCs.

The CDR3 is made up of 13 amino acids. From germline, CDR1 is LNHNV and CDR2 YYDKDF (reference sequence). V lost 0 bases and J 3 bases, leaving 6 bases between the germline ends. The chain employs TRBV15 and TRBJ2-7, with D possibly matching TRBD2 (5 bases). The sequence came from a young man who had recovered from COVID-19. The specimen sequenced was peripheral blood. In DNA, the CDR3 is TGTGCCACCAGCAGAGATCGGGACTACGAGCAGTACTTC. Protein product: CATSRDRDYEQYF.